The 32 T cell receptor beta chains below come from one sample, sequenced in a study of human T cells and chemical hapten exposure. TCRdb reprocessed the RACE reads via MiXCR and lists one record per CDR3 protein. The sample has roughly 260,000 distinct CDR3 sequences, about 9% seen once. Indicated time point: pre-sensitization, week 0. Treatment of the sample: therapeutic diphenylcyclopropenone sensitization with weekly scalp DPC. Here the sequenced sample was whole blood, taken in connection with sensitization to the hapten diphenylcyclopropenone (DPC). These TCRs come from a middle-aged woman with alopecia areata. Some clones in this sample may be carry-over from other donors' samples.

The gene calls are TRBV7-9 and TRBJ2-3; no clear D. V lost 4 bases, J lost 4 bases, and 9 bases lay in between. The CDR3 length is 13 residues. Germline V lookup: CDR1 SEHNR, CDR2 FQNEAQ (reference sequence). CDR3 protein: CASSYTRSDTQYF. The CDR3 coding sequence is TGTGCCAGCAGCTATACTCGCTCAGATACGCAGTATTTT.

This clonotype was detected a few times. The genes are TRBV12-3 or TRBV12-4 and TRBJ2-3; TRBD1 aligns across 11 bases. The J segment lost 3 bases and the V segment lost 3 bases, leaving 8 bases of the junction unmatched. There are 17 residues in the CDR3. In DNA form, the CDR3 reads TGTGCCAGCAGTTTCGGACAGGGGGCGCAAAGAACAGATACGCAGTATTTT. This translates into CASSFGQGAQRTDTQYF.

V and J are TRBV4-2 and TRBJ2-2; 9 bases line up with TRBD1. This CDR3 has 16 residues. The germline gives CDR1 LGHNA, CDR2 YNFKEQ. V was pared by 0 bases and J by 7 bases, with 6 bases of the junction left unmatched. The CDR3 loop reads CASSQDLGQGGGELFF. The CDR3 DNA reads TGTGCCAGCAGCCAAGATCTGGGACAGGGAGGCGGGGAGCTGTTTTTT.

This clonotype came up a few times. This chain links TRBV27 with TRBJ2-5, with 8 bases that match TRBD1. V lost 10 bases to trimming and J lost 2 bases; unmatched junction nucleotides: 3. Per the germline V gene, CDR1 is MNHEY and CDR2 is SMNVEV (reference sequence). The CDR3 sequence is 12 residues long. DNA of the CDR3: TGTGCCACCGGACAGGGTCAAGAGACCCAGTACTTC. It is translated as CATGQGQETQYF.

In this sample, this clonotype turned up a few times. This chain uses TRBV7-8 with TRBJ2-1; D not certain. V was pared by 3 bases and J by 6 bases, with 30 bases between. This CDR3 region has 20 residues. Germline CDR1 and CDR2: SGHVS and FQNEAQ. Here the CDR3 DNA reads TGTGCCAGCAGCTTTAGTTTCGTTACCGGGCACGCCCTTCTTCCCAATGAGCAGTTCTTC. Its protein product is CASSFSFVTGHALLPNEQFF.

This clonotype was seen a handful of times. J is TRBJ2-3 and V is TRBV29-1, with a possible D match to TRBD2 (5 bases). The CDR3 covers 13 residues. Germline V gene sequence: CDR1 SQVTM, CDR2 ANQGSEA. Trimming took off 4 bases at V and 3 bases at J, with 11 bases between the two ends. CDR3 residues: CSVGGSQTDTQYF. CDR3 DNA: TGCAGCGTTGGAGGGAGCCAGACAGATACGCAGTATTTT.

This rearrangement joins TRBV7-2 to TRBJ2-4, with D tentatively TRBD1 (5 bases). V was trimmed by 1 base and J by 3 bases, leaving 10 bases between them. Germline V gene sequence: CDR1 SGHTA, CDR2 FQGNSA. CDR3 length equals 15 residues. This chain's CDR3 is CASSLGGSGKNIQYF. In DNA form, the CDR3 reads TGTGCCAGCAGCTTAGGGGGCTCGGGCAAAAACATTCAGTACTTC.

The V call is TRBV25-1, the J call TRBJ2-7, with a tentative D call TRBD2 (5 bases). The CDR3 runs to 12 residues. Germline CDR1 MGHDK, CDR2 SYGVNS. The V end was cut by 6 bases, the J end by 3 bases, with 9 bases between. The CDR3: CASRDFYYEQYF. CDR3 nucleotide sequence: TGTGCCAGCAGGGACTTTTACTACGAGCAGTACTTC.

A few counts support this clonotype. The V gene is TRBV29-1, the J gene TRBJ2-2; 12 nucleotides align to TRBD2. Germline assignment: CDR1 SQVTM and CDR2 ANQGSEA. J was trimmed by 7 bases and V by 1 base; bases with no gene match: 7. CDR3 size: 16 residues. CDR3 residues: CSVEGTSGISGGELFF. In DNA, the CDR3 is TGCAGCGTTGAAGGGACTAGCGGGATATCGGGCGGGGAGCTGTTTTTT.

The chain couples TRBV20-1 to TRBJ2-1, with 7 bases matching TRBD2. The CDR3 totals 15 residues. Trimming cost V 2 bases and J 4 bases; bases outside gene matches: 8. CDR1 DFQATT and CDR2 SNEGSKA come from the germline V gene (reference sequence). The CDR3 here is CSARHGAGEYNEQFF. DNA of the CDR3: TGCAGTGCTAGACACGGCGCGGGAGAGTACAATGAGCAGTTCTTC.

This clonotype turned up a few times. V and J are TRBV7-9 and TRBJ2-1, with 10 bases aligning to TRBD2. The V and J ends lost 8 bases and 1 base, in that order; junction bases with no gene match: 2. The length of the CDR3 is 14 residues. The germline V gene encodes CDR1 SEHNR and CDR2 FQNEAQ (reference sequence). CDR3 sequence (DNA): TGTGCCAGCGGAGCGGGAGGGTCCTACAATGAGCAGTTCTTC. This sequence encodes CASGAGGSYNEQFF.

This clonotype was picked up many times. The chain combines TRBV3-1 with TRBJ2-7, with TRBD1 matching over 8 bases. CDR3 length: 14 residues. The junction had 4 bases not matched to a gene; V was cut back by 4 bases and J by 2 bases. Germline lookup yields CDR1 LGHDT and CDR2 YNNKEL (reference sequence). The CDR3 reads CASSPRTGTYEQYF. The CDR3 nucleotides read TGTGCCAGCAGCCCTAGGACAGGGACCTACGAGCAGTACTTC.

The rearrangement uses TRBV7-2 and TRBJ1-5; TRBD1 matches 7 bases. Germline V gene lookup returns CDR1 SGHTA and CDR2 FQGNSA. This CDR3 spans 15 amino acids. V dropped 5 bases and J dropped 9; count of bases not matched to a gene: 13. In nucleotides, the CDR3 is TGTGCCAGCAGCGCCCAGGGGGAGGCCATGGGGCCCCAGCATTTT. Residues: CASSAQGEAMGPQHF.

This sequence joins TRBV29-1 and TRBJ2-5; D is tentatively TRBD1 or TRBD2 (5 bases each). The CDR3 runs 14 residues. Per germline, CDR1 SQVTM and CDR2 ANQGSEA. Trimming shortened V by 5 bases and J by 0 bases, and 13 bases separated the two germline ends. DNA for the CDR3: TGCAGCGTTCCCGGGGCGACGTACCAAGAGACCCAGTACTTC. Amino acid sequence: CSVPGATYQETQYF.

V and J are TRBV4-3 and TRBJ2-2, with TRBD1 matching over 10 bases. J was trimmed by 7 bases and V by 3 bases; bases with no gene match: 5. Germline CDR1 is LGHNA and CDR2 is YSLEER. This CDR3 has 15 amino acids. The CDR3 here is CASSQKTGGYGELFF. In DNA, the CDR3 is TGCGCCAGCAGCCAGAAGACAGGGGGCTACGGGGAGCTGTTTTTT.

The gene calls are TRBV5-1 and TRBJ2-5; 11 positions agree with TRBD2. The CDR3 loop spans 15 amino acids. V lost 7 bases and J lost 4; bases outside the gene matches: 9. Germline values: CDR1 SGHRS, CDR2 YFSETQ. The CDR3 bases are TGCGCCAGCCAGGGCCAACTAGCGGGAGCAGAGACCCAGTACTTC. Amino acids: CASQGQLAGAETQYF.

The chain has TRBV7-2 and TRBJ2-2; 9 nucleotides line up with TRBD2. CDR1 is SGHTA and CDR2 is FQGNSA in the germline V gene. The CDR3 sequence is 16 residues long. V trimming: 1 base; J trimming: 6 bases; junction bases outside the gene matches: 6. The CDR3 here is CASSLVVAGAAGELFF. DNA for the CDR3: TGTGCCAGCAGCTTAGTGGTAGCGGGAGCGGCCGGGGAGCTGTTTTTT.

V usage is TRBV20-1 and J usage is TRBJ2-7; D is undetermined. V was pared by 4 bases and J by 6 bases, with 19 bases between. The V gene's germline CDR1 is DFQATT and CDR2 SNEGSKA (reference sequence). CDR3 length equals 14 residues. The CDR3 region is CSAKQILPPAEQYF. CDR3 sequence (DNA): TGCAGTGCTAAGCAGATTCTCCCGCCCGCCGAGCAGTACTTC.

The CDR3 here is CASSFSSGVANEKLFF. In DNA form, the CDR3 reads TGCGCCAGCAGCTTCAGCTCAGGGGTAGCTAATGAAAAACTGTTTTTT. The V call is TRBV5-1, the J call TRBJ1-4; TRBD1 is a possible D gene (6 bases). Germline V gives CDR1 SGHRS, CDR2 YFSETQ. V was trimmed by 2 bases and J by 3 bases, leaving 14 bases between them. The CDR3 has 16 residues. Full variable domain (outside the CDR3, taken from reference TRBV5-1 and TRBJ1-4): KAGVTQTPRYLIKTRGQQVTLSCSPISGHRSVSWYQQTPGQGLQFLFEYFSETQRNKGNFPGRFSGRQFSNSRSEMNVSTLELGDSALYLCASSFSSGVANEKLFFGSGTQLSVL.

The chain carries TRBV12-3 or TRBV12-4 and TRBJ2-5; 10 positions match TRBD2. V lost 2 bases and J lost 3; bases outside the gene matches: 0. The CDR3 runs to 14 residues. CDR3 residues: CASSLTSGKETQYF. In DNA form, the CDR3 reads TGTGCCAGCAGTTTAACTAGCGGGAAAGAGACCCAGTACTTC.

This clonotype came up a few times. The V call is TRBV20-1, the J call TRBJ1-1, with 7 positions matching TRBD1. Unmatched junction bases numbered 6, after V lost 0 bases and J lost 11 bases. The CDR3 consists of 12 residues. The V gene's germline CDR1 is DFQATT and CDR2 SNEGSKA (reference sequence). The CDR3 here is CSARDQSRGAFF. CDR3 coding DNA: TGCAGTGCTAGAGATCAAAGCAGGGGGGCTTTCTTT.

Only a few counts were recorded for this clonotype. V and J are TRBV21-1 and TRBJ2-3; the listed D gene, TRBD1, was not tested against the DNA. TRBV21-1 is a pseudogene segment. The CDR3 consists of 19 residues. As DNA, the CDR3 is TGTGCCAGCAGCACCCCCCCCGGGAGTCTAGCGACTAGCACAGATACGCAGTATTTT. This translates into CASSTPPGSLATSTDTQYF.

This clonotype was picked up a small number of times. This rearrangement joins TRBV18 to TRBJ1-2; the match to TRBD1 covers 8 bases. The CDR3 totals 13 residues. The germline V gene encodes CDR1 KGHSH and CDR2 LQKENI. Germline trimming cut 4 bases from V and 10 bases from J; bases unmatched to any gene: 8. The CDR3, as DNA: TGTGCCAGCTCACTAGGGACAGGAAGTCTCTACACCTTC. Translated: CASSLGTGSLYTF.

This rearrangement joins TRBV29-1 to TRBJ2-6; 7 bases fit TRBD1. J was trimmed by 3 bases and V by 4 bases; bases with no gene match: 6. CDR1 SQVTM and CDR2 ANQGSEA come from the germline V gene. The CDR3 is 15 amino acids. CDR3 region: CSVATGSYGANVLTF. The CDR3 region has the DNA TGCAGCGTTGCGACAGGGTCCTATGGGGCCAACGTCCTGACTTTC.

As concerns this clonotype: A much larger clonotype is one base distant, so this may be a read error. V gene TRBV18 combines with J gene TRBJ1-1; TRBD1 is a possible D gene (5 bases). Germline lookup yields CDR1 KGHSH and CDR2 LQKENI. CDR3 size: 12 residues. The DNA of the CDR3 is TGTGCCAGCTCACGTAAGACAGCTGAAGCTTCCTTT. Residues: CASSRKTAEASF. Full variable domain (remainder filled in from reference TRBV18 and TRBJ1-1): NAGVMQNPRHLVRRRGQEARLRCSPMKGHSHVYWYRQLPEEGLKFMVYLQKENIIDESGMPKERFSAEFPKEGPSILRIQQVVRGDSAAYFCASSRKTAEASFGQGTRLTVV.

This clonotype was picked up many times. Sequence at one end of the junction differs from germline and may be a read error. The chain has TRBV3-1 and TRBJ2-1; TRBD2 matches 8 bases. In germline, CDR1 is LGHDT, CDR2 YNNKEL (reference sequence). The CDR3 loop spans 13 amino acids. CDR3 loop: CASSHGTSREYLF. In DNA, the CDR3 is TGTGCCAGCAGCCACGGGACTAGTCGGGAGTATTTATTC.

This clonotype was seen ten or more times. V is TRBV20-1 and J is TRBJ1-1; weak D call: TRBD1 (6 bases). The V gene's germline CDR1 is DFQATT and CDR2 SNEGSKA (reference sequence). This CDR3 region has 13 residues. Trimming pared 0 bases from V and 5 bases from J, leaving 10 bases between. In nucleotides, the CDR3 is TGCAGTGCTAGAGAAGGGGGGCGGACTGAAGCTTTCTTT. The encoded protein is CSAREGGRTEAFF.

The CDR3 is CASSPDRGFTEAFF. CDR3 nucleotides: TGTGCCAGCAGCCCGGACAGGGGATTTACTGAAGCTTTCTTT. This chain links TRBV11-1 with TRBJ1-1, with 9 bases matching TRBD1. After removal of 5 bases from V and 5 bases from J, the junction contained 6 bases not matched to a gene. CDR1 and CDR2 (germline): SGHAT, FQDESV (reference sequence). This CDR3 has 14 amino acids.

This clonotype was seen many times. The chain links TRBV6-5 to TRBJ2-7; 15 bases align to TRBD2. The CDR3 consists of 15 residues. In germline, CDR1 is MNHEY, CDR2 SVGAGI. With 6 bases clipped from V and 5 bases from J, the junction kept 5 bases outside the gene matches. The CDR3 DNA is TGTGCCAGCAGAAGCGGGACTAGCGGGAGGAACGAGCAGTACTTC. Protein product: CASRSGTSGRNEQYF.

This clonotype was observed many times. This sequence joins TRBV9 and TRBJ2-1; 9 bases line up with TRBD2. The CDR3 totals 14 residues. V shed 4 bases and J 8 bases; nucleotides not matched to a gene: 7. Germline-derived CDR1 and CDR2 are SGDLS and YYNGEE. This CDR3 reads CASSPMGLADEQFF. The CDR3 DNA follows: TGTGCCAGCAGCCCGATGGGACTAGCCGATGAGCAGTTCTTC.

V is TRBV5-1 and J is TRBJ1-5; 10 bases are shared with TRBD1. The CDR3 runs 15 residues. The germline V gene encodes CDR1 SGHRS and CDR2 YFSETQ. Unmatched junction bases numbered 7, after V lost 4 bases and J lost 6 bases. CDR3 sequence: CASSAGTGVSQPQHF. In DNA form, the CDR3 reads TGCGCCAGCAGCGCAGGGACAGGGGTGAGTCAGCCCCAGCATTTT.

V and J are TRBV7-9 and TRBJ2-6; D call uncertain. This CDR3 has 15 amino acids. V was trimmed by 0 bases and J by 0 bases, leaving 3 bases between them. The germline V gene has CDR1 SEHNR and CDR2 FQNEAQ (reference sequence). CDR3 loop: CASSLASSGANVLTF. CDR3 coding DNA: TGTGCCAGCAGCTTAGCGTCCTCTGGGGCCAACGTCCTGACTTTC. Together with reference TRBV7-9 and TRBJ2-6, the CDR3 gives the full variable domain: DTGVSQNPRHKITKRGQNVTFRCDPISEHNRLYWYRQTLGQGPEFLTYFQNEAQLEKSRLLSDRFSAERPKGSFSTLEIQRTEQGDSAMYLCASSLASSGANVLTFGAGSRLTVL.